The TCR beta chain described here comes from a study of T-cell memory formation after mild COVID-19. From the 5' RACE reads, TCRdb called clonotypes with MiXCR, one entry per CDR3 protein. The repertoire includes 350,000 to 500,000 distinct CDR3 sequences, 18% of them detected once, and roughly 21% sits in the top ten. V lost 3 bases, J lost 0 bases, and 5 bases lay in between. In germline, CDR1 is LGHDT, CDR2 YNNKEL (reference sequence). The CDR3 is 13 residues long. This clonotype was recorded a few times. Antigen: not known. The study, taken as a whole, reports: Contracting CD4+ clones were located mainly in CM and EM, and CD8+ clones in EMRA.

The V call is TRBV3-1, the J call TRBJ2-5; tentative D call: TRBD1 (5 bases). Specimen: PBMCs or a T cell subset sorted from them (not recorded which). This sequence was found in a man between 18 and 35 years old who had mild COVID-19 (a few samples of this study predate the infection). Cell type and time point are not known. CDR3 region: CASSQTDQETQYF. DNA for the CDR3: TGTGCCAGCAGCCAGACAGACCAAGAGACCCAGTACTTC.